Shown below are 25 T cell receptor beta chains from a single sample sequenced in a study of OX40 agonist ivuxolimab in advanced cancers. Data came from immunoSEQ multiplex PCR; TCRdb stores just in-frame clones and leaves some out. Among tens of thousands of clones, less than 85% were seen once, and the ten largest hold around 6.6%. The sequencing used CD4+ or CD8+ T cells sorted from blood, collected in a trial of the OX40 agonist ivuxolimab. The receptors here all came from an adult with an advanced solid tumor such as melanoma, head and neck, liver or kidney cancer.

This clone was detected once. The rearrangement uses TRBV18 and TRBJ2-1, with D possibly TRBD2 on 5 matching bases. The germline gives CDR1 KGHSH, CDR2 LQKENI. V lost 3 bases, J lost 8 bases, and 11 bases lay in between. The CDR3 consists of 13 residues. CDR3: CASSPSGSDEQFF. Here the CDR3 DNA reads TGTGCCAGCTCACCCTCTGGTAGCGATGAGCAGTTCTTC.

The J gene is TRBJ2-1, the V gene TRBV5-1; possible D gene TRBD1, 6 bases. Germline values: CDR1 SGHRS, CDR2 YFSETQ. The CDR3 has 14 amino acids. Trimming stripped 3 bases from V and 4 bases from J, with 11 bases between. The CDR3 sequence is CASSYRDNYNEQFF. Written as DNA, the CDR3 is TGCGCCAGCAGCTACCGGGACAATTACAATGAGCAGTTCTTC.

J is TRBJ2-5 and V is TRBV2; D uncertain. Trimming left V 2 bases short and J 4 bases short, with 20 bases between. The CDR3 covers 17 residues. Germline CDR1 reads SNHLY; CDR2 reads FYNNEI. For the CDR3, the DNA is TGTGCCAGCAGTGAAAGCTTTTTCCGGCCGGCAGGAGAGACCCAGTACTTC. Translating gives CASSESFFRPAGETQYF.

The genes are TRBV5-1 and TRBJ1-2; 10 nucleotides match TRBD1. The CDR3 covers 18 residues. V dropped 4 bases and J dropped 1; count of bases not matched to a gene: 13. Germline V gene data show CDR1 as SGHRS and CDR2 as YFSETQ. CDR3 in DNA: TGCGCCAGCAGCCCAGGGACAGGGGTGGAGTTGGTTAACTATGGCTACACCTTC. It codes for CASSPGTGVELVNYGYTF.

V and J are TRBV14 and TRBJ1-3; 10 bases line up with TRBD1. CDR1 and CDR2 (germline): SGHDN, FVKESK. The CDR3 sequence is 18 residues long. Trimming took 2 bases from V and 4 from J; bases not matched to a gene: 11. CDR3 protein: CASSQRTGTGEGGNTIYF. The CDR3 nucleotides read TGTGCCAGCAGCCAACGAACCGGGACAGGGGAGGGAGGAAACACCATATATTTT.

V usage is TRBV27 and J usage is TRBJ2-1; D not certain. The CDR3 covers 13 residues. The V and J ends lost 8 bases and 6 bases respectively, with 14 bases between them. Per the germline V gene, CDR1 is MNHEY and CDR2 is SMNVEV (reference sequence). DNA of the CDR3: TGTGCCAGCGGCAACGCCCGAGTCAATGAGCAGTTCTTC. Protein product: CASGNARVNEQFF.

V usage is TRBV9 and J usage is TRBJ1-3, with a weak D call TRBD1 (6 bases). CDR1 is SGDLS, CDR2 YYNGEE, per germline. The CDR3 length is 16 residues. Trimming cost V 4 bases and J 5 bases, with 19 bases left between them. The CDR3 region is CASSTPGTWSRNTIYF. The CDR3 DNA is TGTGCCAGCAGCACCCCCGGGACATGGTCCAGAAACACCATATATTTT. The whole variable domain, filled in from reference TRBV9 and TRBJ1-3, reads DSGVTQTPKHLITATGQRVTLRCSPRSGDLSVYWYQQSLDQGLQFLIQYYNGEERAKGNILERFSAQQFPDLHSELNLSSLELGDSALYFCASSTPGTWSRNTIYFGEGSWLTVV.

V is TRBV7-9 and J is TRBJ2-3; TRBD2 is a possible D gene (6 bases). Germline V gene lookup returns CDR1 SEHNR and CDR2 FQNEAQ (reference sequence). The V end was cut by 1 base, the J end by 3 bases, with 14 bases between. The CDR3 spans 16 residues. CDR3 sequence reads: CASSLGLVRETDTQYF. The DNA for the CDR3 is TGTGCCAGCAGCTTAGGACTAGTCAGGGAGACAGATACGCAGTATTTT. The full variable domain, completed using reference TRBV7-9 and TRBJ2-3, is DTGVSQNPRHKITKRGQNVTFRCDPISEHNRLYWYRQTLGQGPEFLTYFQNEAQLEKSRLLSDRFSAERPKGSFSTLEIQRTEQGDSAMYLCASSLGLVRETDTQYFGPGTRLTVL.

The chain is built from TRBV15 and TRBJ1-6; D is ambiguous. V was trimmed by 5 bases and J by 1 base, leaving 6 bases between them. The CDR3 contains 14 residues. Per germline, CDR1 LNHNV and CDR2 YYDKDF (reference sequence). The CDR3, as DNA: TGTGCCACCAGCCCACAGTCCTATAATTCACCCCTCCACTTT. Protein sequence: CATSPQSYNSPLHF.

This clone came up a few times. The V call is TRBV2, the J call TRBJ2-7; no firm D call. CDR3 length equals 12 residues. CDR1 and CDR2 (germline): SNHLY, FYNNEI. The germline V and J ends were trimmed by 5 bases and 0 bases, with 5 bases remaining between them. CDR3 residues: CASSPGSYEQYF. The CDR3, as DNA: TGTGCCAGCAGTCCGGGCTCCTACGAGCAGTACTTC.

The rearrangement uses TRBV5-4 and TRBJ1-6; TRBD1 matches at 7 bases. Germline trimming cut 3 bases from V and 10 bases from J; bases unmatched to any gene: 10. The CDR3 length is 15 residues. Germline CDR1 reads SGHNT; CDR2 reads YYREEE (reference sequence). The CDR3 nucleotides are TGTGCCAGCAGCTCTCTAGACAGGGTGGAATCACCCCTCCACTTT. It yields the protein CASSSLDRVESPLHF.

This chain joins TRBV9 and TRBJ1-3; tentative D call: TRBD1 (5 bases). V was shortened by 0 bases and J by 8 bases, with 15 bases between the two germline ends. CDR1 is SGDLS and CDR2 is YYNGEE in the germline V gene. The CDR3 is 15 residues long. CDR3 in DNA: TGTGCCAGCAGCGTAGCTACGGGGGGGAGTGACACCATATATTTT. Its translation is CASSVATGGSDTIYF.

This clone occurred a few times. The chain uses TRBV10-2 and TRBJ1-6, with a tentative D call TRBD1 (5 bases). The V end was cut by 4 bases, the J end by 7 bases, with 11 bases between. Germline V gives CDR1 WSHSY, CDR2 SAAADI. The CDR3 has 14 residues. CDR3 region: CASSVTGANSPLHF. The CDR3 region has the DNA TGCGCCAGCAGTGTTACAGGAGCCAATTCACCCCTCCACTTT.

The sample holds one count of this clone. The rearrangement uses TRBV7-9 and TRBJ2-7, with D perhaps matching TRBD2 (6 bases). Trimming removed 6 bases from V and 5 bases from J, with 26 bases in between. This CDR3 contains 17 residues. Germline assignment: CDR1 SEHNR and CDR2 FQNEAQ (reference sequence). The DNA for the CDR3 is TGTGCCAGCAGTCATGGAATGGCCGGGAGCGGTAGACACGAGCAGTACTTC. Amino acids: CASSHGMAGSGRHEQYF.

CDR3 in amino acids: CASNPPGGEQFF. The CDR3 coding sequence is TGTGCCAGCAACCCCCCCGGCGGTGAGCAGTTCTTC. The chain uses TRBV27 and TRBJ2-1, with D unclear. Germline-derived CDR1 and CDR2 are MNHEY and SMNVEV (reference sequence). V was pared by 7 bases and J by 9 bases, with 13 bases between. The CDR3 runs to 12 residues.

This chain connects TRBV7-2 to TRBJ2-3, with 8 bases fitting TRBD2. The V gene's germline CDR1 is SGHTA and CDR2 FQGNSA. The length of the CDR3 is 16 residues. V shed 5 bases and J 3 bases; nucleotides not matched to a gene: 10. The CDR3 DNA reads as TGTGCCAGCAGCGCCTACGTCTCTAGCGGGACAGATACGCAGTATTTT. Translated, it gives CASSAYVSSGTDTQYF.

The chain couples TRBV28 to TRBJ1-2; D is unclear. This CDR3 spans 12 amino acids. CDR1 and CDR2 (germline): MDHEN, SYDVKM. With 7 bases removed from V and 8 bases from J, the gap between germline ends came to 14 bases. The CDR3 sequence is CASKTAGGGYTF. For the CDR3, the DNA is TGTGCCAGCAAAACGGCCGGTGGCGGCTACACCTTC.

The chain carries TRBV7-8 and TRBJ2-7; 9 positions agree with TRBD2. Germline loops: CDR1 SGHVS, CDR2 FQNEAQ. This CDR3 comprises 19 residues. J was trimmed by 3 bases and V by 5 bases; bases with no gene match: 20. This CDR3 reads CASSPHRLAGRTSNYEQYF. The CDR3 DNA sequence: TGTGCCAGCAGCCCGCACCGTCTAGCGGGAAGAACTTCTAACTACGAGCAGTACTTC.

The chain carries TRBV6-6 and TRBJ2-1, with 8 positions matching TRBD2. J lost 7 bases, V lost 8 bases, and 7 bases had no gene match. Germline CDR1 and CDR2: MNHNY and SVGAGI (reference sequence). The CDR3 totals 13 residues. CDR3 bases: TGTGCCAGCGGCCCCGGGGGGGCGAATGAGCAGTTCTTC. This gives the protein CASGPGGANEQFF.

The V call is TRBV11-1, the J call TRBJ2-5; TRBD1 might be the D (5 bases). The ends were cut back, 6 bases at V and 6 bases at J, with 11 bases in the middle. The CDR3 contains 12 residues. Germline lookup yields CDR1 SGHAT and CDR2 FQDESV (reference sequence). In DNA, the CDR3 is TGTGCCAGCAGAGGGGCTGAGAAGACCCAGTACTTC. Its translation is CASRGAEKTQYF.

V and J are TRBV4-3 and TRBJ2-3, with D unresolved. Per the germline V gene, CDR1 is LGHNA and CDR2 is YSLEER. This CDR3 is 15 amino acids long. Trimming left V 0 bases short and J 3 bases short, with 10 bases between. CDR3 region: CASSQDPRDTDTQYF. Written as DNA, the CDR3 is TGCGCCAGCAGCCAAGATCCCCGCGATACAGATACGCAGTATTTT.

V and J are TRBV7-4 and TRBJ1-2, with D unresolved. The CDR3 extends over 13 amino acids. Trimming removed 8 bases from V and 7 bases from J, with 17 bases in between. Germline values: CDR1 SGHVT, CDR2 SQSDAQ. Written as DNA, the CDR3 is TGTGCCAGCTCTCCGGCTCGGACGCGTGGCTACACCTTC. This sequence encodes CASSPARTRGYTF.

The chain couples TRBV11-2 to TRBJ1-1; TRBD1 agrees at 8 bases. This CDR3 has 15 amino acids. The V gene end was trimmed by 5 bases and the J gene end by 1 base; junction bases not matched to a gene: 6. The germline CDR1 and CDR2 sequences are SGHAT and FQNNGV. CDR3 in amino acids: CASSPRTGSNTEAFF. The CDR3 DNA follows: TGTGCCAGCAGCCCCCGGACAGGGTCGAACACTGAAGCTTTCTTT.

This chain links TRBV18 with TRBJ2-5; unclear D gene. CDR3 length equals 16 residues. Germline loops: CDR1 KGHSH, CDR2 LQKENI. The V end lost 1 base, the J end lost 0 bases, and 12 bases lay between the germline ends. CDR3 loop: CASSPLPGTNQETQYF. DNA for the CDR3: TGTGCCAGCTCACCACTACCCGGAACTAACCAAGAGACCCAGTACTTC.

The chain recombines TRBV5-1 with TRBJ1-2, with 11 bases identical to TRBD1. Germline values: CDR1 SGHRS, CDR2 YFSETQ. V lost 6 bases to trimming and J lost 4 bases; unmatched junction nucleotides: 2. This CDR3 is built from 13 residues. The CDR3 sequence: CASTGQGGYGYTF. The CDR3 nucleotides read TGCGCCAGCACGGGACAGGGGGGCTATGGCTACACCTTC.